These 19 T cell receptor beta chains were sequenced from one sample in a study of blood T cell repertoires in COVID-19. Assay used: immunoSEQ multiplex PCR; TCRdb lists only in-frame clones, some missing. Among about 270,000 clones listed, 86% were seen once. Material for sequencing was PBMCs or T cells enriched from blood (not recorded which). All receptors derive from a young man who had recovered from COVID-19.

The rearrangement links TRBV7-9 to TRBJ2-3; no firm D call. Looked up from germline, CDR1 is SEHNR and CDR2 is FQNEAQ (reference sequence). The CDR3 extends over 13 amino acids. Trimming shortened V by 1 base and J by 4 bases, and 6 bases separated the two germline ends. The CDR3 here is CASSLVASDTQYF. The DNA of the CDR3 is TGTGCCAGCAGCTTAGTTGCGTCAGATACGCAGTATTTT.

The CDR3 protein is CASSLGGEVLTEAFF. In DNA, the CDR3 is TGTGCCAGCAGCTTAGGAGGGGAGGTTCTTACTGAAGCTTTCTTT. The rearrangement uses TRBV7-9 and TRBJ1-1; tentatively, D is TRBD1 (5 bases). The germline V and J ends were trimmed by 1 base and 5 bases, with 14 bases remaining between them. The CDR3 runs 15 residues. Germline-derived CDR1 and CDR2 are SEHNR and FQNEAQ (reference sequence).

This chain uses TRBV10-3 with TRBJ1-5; D is uncertain. The CDR3 loop spans 16 amino acids. Germline CDR1 and CDR2: ENHRY and SYGVKD. The V end was cut by 4 bases, the J end by 2 bases, with 15 bases between. The CDR3 coding sequence is TGTGCCATCAGTGCACGGGCTCGGGAGGGCAATCAGCCCCAGCATTTT. Translated, it gives CAISARAREGNQPQHF.

V usage is TRBV6-5 and J usage is TRBJ1-5, with 7 nucleotides matching TRBD1. V dropped 8 bases and J dropped 1; count of bases not matched to a gene: 8. The CDR3 runs to 15 residues. CDR1 and CDR2 from the germline V gene are MNHEY and SVGAGI. The CDR3 sequence: CASSKEGASNQPQHF. The CDR3 nucleotides read TGTGCCAGCTCAAAAGAGGGGGCGAGCAATCAGCCCCAGCATTTT.

The chain links TRBV24-1 to TRBJ2-3, with D perhaps matching TRBD1 (6 bases). Trimming took off 5 bases at V and 0 bases at J, with 17 bases between the two ends. Per germline, CDR1 KGHDR and CDR2 SFDVKD. This CDR3 contains 17 residues. The CDR3 coding sequence is TGTGCCACCAGTGGTGGGGCCGGGACAACTAGCACAGATACGCAGTATTTT. It translates to CATSGGAGTTSTDTQYF.

This chain joins TRBV9 and TRBJ1-2; possibly TRBD1 for D (6 bases). The ends were cut back, 0 bases at V and 3 bases at J, with 12 bases in the middle. Germline-derived CDR1 and CDR2 are SGDLS and YYNGEE. This CDR3 contains 15 residues. The CDR3 region is CASSVEVRGDYGYTF. In DNA, the CDR3 is TGTGCCAGCAGCGTAGAGGTCAGGGGAGACTATGGCTACACCTTC.

The chain has TRBV9 and TRBJ2-1; D may be TRBD2 (6 bases). Looked up from germline, CDR1 is SGDLS and CDR2 is YYNGEE. Trimming shortened V by 0 bases and J by 2 bases, and 9 bases separated the two germline ends. The CDR3 totals 15 residues. The CDR3 reads CASSVAGEAYNEQFF. The DNA for the CDR3 is TGTGCCAGCAGCGTAGCGGGAGAAGCCTACAATGAGCAGTTCTTC.

This chain links TRBV5-1 with TRBJ1-6; D remains ambiguous. Trimming left V 5 bases short and J 0 bases short, with 6 bases between. The CDR3 runs 14 residues. The germline gives CDR1 SGHRS, CDR2 YFSETQ. The CDR3 protein is CASRPGSYNSPLHF. The CDR3, as DNA: TGCGCCAGCAGACCCGGCTCCTATAATTCACCCCTCCACTTT.

The chain employs TRBV7-2 and TRBJ2-5; D is perhaps TRBD1 (5 bases). CDR1 is SGHTA and CDR2 is FQGNSA in the germline V gene. The CDR3 extends over 13 amino acids. Trimming removed 7 bases from V and 1 base from J, with 10 bases in between. CDR3: CASTRQTQETQYF. Written as DNA, the CDR3 is TGTGCCAGCACCAGACAGACCCAAGAGACCCAGTACTTC.

The chain carries TRBV19 and TRBJ2-7; 9 bases are a match to TRBD2. V was pared by 6 bases and J by 2 bases, with 5 bases of the junction left unmatched. Germline V gene data show CDR1 as LNHDA and CDR2 as SQIVND (reference sequence). This CDR3 has 14 amino acids. The CDR3 DNA reads TGTGCCAGTAGGTGGTCTAGCGGGACCTACGAGCAGTACTTC. Its protein is CASRWSSGTYEQYF.

The rearrangement links TRBV27 to TRBJ2-1; 15 positions agree with TRBD2. CDR3 length equals 18 residues. Looked up from germline, CDR1 is MNHEY and CDR2 is SMNVEV (reference sequence). V gave up 6 bases and J gave up 0 bases; unmatched junction bases: 6. CDR3 nucleotides: TGTGCCAGCAGCGAGGGACTAGCGGGAGGCCCCTCCTACAATGAGCAGTTCTTC. Translated: CASSEGLAGGPSYNEQFF.

This rearrangement joins TRBV5-1 to TRBJ2-1, with TRBD2 as a possible D gene (6 bases). CDR1 is SGHRS and CDR2 is YFSETQ in the germline V gene. V dropped 4 bases and J dropped 8 bases, with 13 bases sitting between them. The CDR3 runs 13 residues. The CDR3 sequence is CASSETRVDEQFF. The DNA for the CDR3 is TGCGCCAGCAGCGAGACTAGAGTCGATGAGCAGTTCTTC.

V and J are TRBV7-3 and TRBJ2-5; unclear D gene. The germline V gene has CDR1 SGHTA and CDR2 FQGTGA. V was clipped by 1 base and J by 3 bases, with 6 bases between them. CDR3 length equals 13 residues. CDR3 sequence: CASSLRSKETQYF. The CDR3 DNA follows: TGTGCCAGCAGCTTAAGATCTAAAGAGACCCAGTACTTC.

This clone was seen once. V usage is TRBV11-2 and J usage is TRBJ2-5; D is unclear. The CDR3 extends over 14 amino acids. Germline CDR1 is SGHAT and CDR2 is FQNNGV. Trimming took off 5 bases at V and 4 bases at J, with 14 bases between the two ends. The CDR3 DNA is TGTGCCAGCAGCCATCAGGCTTTCGGAGAGACCCAGTACTTC. It yields the protein CASSHQAFGETQYF.

This chain links TRBV4-1 with TRBJ2-5; 8 bases map to TRBD2. V was pared by 1 base and J by 2 bases, with 12 bases of the junction left unmatched. CDR1 is MGHRA, CDR2 YSYEKL, per germline. The CDR3 consists of 18 residues. The CDR3 coding sequence is TGCGCCAGCAGCCAAGGTTGGCTGAGCGGGAGACTTCAAGAGACCCAGTACTTC. It is translated as CASSQGWLSGRLQETQYF.

This chain joins TRBV6-1 and TRBJ1-3, with D possibly TRBD1 on 6 matching bases. The CDR3 spans 16 residues. Trimming removed 4 bases at V and 0 bases at J, with 13 bases between. Per the germline V gene, CDR1 is MNHNS and CDR2 is SASEGT. The CDR3 region is CASSARQVHSGNTIYF. DNA for the CDR3: TGTGCCAGCAGTGCCCGACAGGTACACTCTGGAAACACCATATATTTT.

The chain recombines TRBV14 with TRBJ2-1; TRBD2 matches at 14 bases. CDR1 is SGHDN, CDR2 FVKESK, per germline. The CDR3 sequence is 15 residues long. The V gene end was trimmed by 7 bases and the J gene end by 8 bases; junction bases not matched to a gene: 7. The CDR3 DNA reads as TGTGCCAGCACCCAGACTAGCGGGAGGGTCCATGAGCAGTTCTTC. This gives the protein CASTQTSGRVHEQFF. Together with reference TRBV14 and TRBJ2-1, the CDR3 gives the full variable domain: EAGVTQFPSHSVIEKGQTVTLRCDPISGHDNLYWYRRVMGKEIKFLLHFVKESKQDESGMPNNRFLAERTGGTYSTLKVQPAELEDSGVYFCASTQTSGRVHEQFFGPGTRLTVL.

The J gene is TRBJ2-1, the V gene TRBV18; TRBD1 agrees at 9 bases. The ends lost 2 bases at V and 5 bases at J; junction bases unmatched: 7. Per the germline V gene, CDR1 is KGHSH and CDR2 is LQKENI. The CDR3 spans 16 residues. This chain's CDR3 is CASSPSETGGNNEQFF. The DNA for the CDR3 is TGTGCCAGCTCACCATCCGAGACAGGGGGTAACAATGAGCAGTTCTTC.

V gene TRBV15 combines with J gene TRBJ1-4; 7 nucleotides match TRBD1. The CDR3 totals 13 residues. Germline CDR1 and CDR2: LNHNV and YYDKDF (reference sequence). The V gene end was trimmed by 4 bases and the J gene end by 6 bases; junction bases not matched to a gene: 2. The CDR3 bases are TGTGCCACCAGCAACGACAGGGATGAAAAACTGTTTTTT. This translates into CATSNDRDEKLFF.